The 18 T cell receptor beta chains listed next were all sequenced from one sample in a study of T cell responses to AZD1222 COVID-19 vaccine. Libraries were prepared by immunoSEQ multiplex PCR; TCRdb keeps only in-frame clonotypes and omits some of them. The sample has under 30,000 clones, 92% seen once. The sequences come from peripheral blood, collected 28 days after the second AZD1222 dose. These receptors all stem from an adult who received the AZD1222 COVID-19 vaccine.

The chain carries TRBV12-5 and TRBJ1-5, with D possibly matching TRBD1 (6 bases). CDR3 length equals 16 residues. CDR1 is LGHNT, CDR2 FRNRAP, per germline. Trimming took 1 base from V and 2 from J, leaving 12 bases between them. The DNA for the CDR3 is TGTGCTAGTGGTTTGGGCGGACAGTCACGCAATCAGCCCCAGCATTTT. This codes for CASGLGGQSRNQPQHF.

This clone was found once. The V and J genes are TRBV11-2 and TRBJ1-5; no clear D gene. The CDR3 length is 12 residues. Trimming cost V 0 bases and J 7 bases, with 4 bases left between them. The germline V gene has CDR1 SGHAT and CDR2 FQNNGV. The CDR3 DNA is TGTGCCAGCAGCTTAGAAGGCCAGCCCCAGCATTTT. Translated, it gives CASSLEGQPQHF.

The chain uses TRBV27 and TRBJ1-6; D is unclear. CDR3 size: 17 residues. The germline gives CDR1 MNHEY, CDR2 SMNVEV (reference sequence). The V and J ends lost 2 bases and 6 bases respectively, with 17 bases between them. CDR3 bases: TGTGCCAGCAGTTTAGCCCCCTTTCGGGTGATTAATTCACCCCTCCACTTT. Its translation is CASSLAPFRVINSPLHF.

The chain uses TRBV28 and TRBJ1-2; D gene ambiguous. Germline assignment: CDR1 MDHEN and CDR2 SYDVKM. The germline V and J ends were trimmed by 6 bases and 4 bases, with 3 bases remaining between them. CDR3 length equals 10 residues. The CDR3 DNA follows: TGTGCCAGCAGACGCTATGGCTACACCTTC. Protein: CASRRYGYTF.

The V and J genes are TRBV6-1 and TRBJ1-3; a possible D gene is TRBD1 (5 bases). Trimming shortened V by 3 bases and J by 2 bases, and 11 bases separated the two germline ends. Germline CDR1 reads MNHNS; CDR2 reads SASEGT. This CDR3 is 15 amino acids long. The CDR3 protein is CASSDTGPTGNTIYF. The CDR3 region has the DNA TGTGCCAGCAGTGATACGGGACCAACTGGAAACACCATATATTTT.

A single count supports this clone. This chain's CDR3 is CASSIDPRAYSGNTIYF. The CDR3 region has the DNA TGTGCCAGTAGTATAGACCCCCGGGCCTACTCTGGAAACACCATATATTTT. V usage is TRBV19 and J usage is TRBJ1-3; D unresolved. There are 17 residues in the CDR3. Trimming cost V 0 bases and J 0 bases, with 12 bases left between them. Looked up from germline, CDR1 is LNHDA and CDR2 is SQIVND (reference sequence).

This CDR3 reads CASSTIWTGDYEQYF. The CDR3 DNA follows: TGTGCCAGCAGTACCATTTGGACAGGAGACTACGAGCAGTACTTC. The chain links TRBV2 to TRBJ2-7; TRBD1 agrees at 7 bases. The CDR3 totals 15 residues. Trimming at V came to 5 bases and at J to 3 bases, leaving 10 bases not matched to a gene. The V gene's germline CDR1 is SNHLY and CDR2 FYNNEI.

Turning to this clone: No DNA is shown, since the ends of the CDR3 on it are uncertain; the CDR3 is the one TCRdb lists. This chain uses TRBV28 with TRBJ1-2. CDR1 is MDHEN and CDR2 is SYDVKM in the germline V gene. Ends included, the CDR3 has 12 residues. The CDR3 sequence is CASSLVMGWGTF.

The chain uses TRBV3-1 (or the pseudogene TRBV3-2) and TRBJ1-4; TRBD1 matches 7 bases. In germline, CDR1 is LGHDT, CDR2 YNNKEL (reference sequence). Unmatched junction bases numbered 7, after V lost 2 bases and J lost 10 bases. The CDR3 runs to 14 residues. The CDR3 DNA reads TGTGCCAGCAGCCAACTCGGGACAGTCGGAAAACTGTTTTTT. Protein product: CASSQLGTVGKLFF.

The V call is TRBV7-2, the J call TRBJ1-1; D is perhaps TRBD1 (6 bases). CDR3 length: 15 residues. The germline V gene encodes CDR1 SGHTA and CDR2 FQGNSA. V was pared by 2 bases and J by 3 bases, with 13 bases between. The CDR3 DNA reads TGTGCCAGCAGCTTATTGTCAGGGGCGTACACTGAAGCTTTCTTT. Protein product: CASSLLSGAYTEAFF.

This sequence joins TRBV11-3 and TRBJ2-7; D assignment may be TRBD1 or TRBD2 (5 bases each). CDR1 is SGHNT, CDR2 YENEEA, per germline. V dropped 1 base and J dropped 2 bases, with 12 bases sitting between them. The CDR3 sequence is 15 residues long. The CDR3 nucleotides read TGTGCCAGCAGCTTAGTGGGGGAGTGGCCCTACGAGCAGTACTTC. Translating gives CASSLVGEWPYEQYF.

The rearrangement joins TRBV28 to TRBJ2-3, with 9 positions matching TRBD2. CDR1 and CDR2 from the germline V gene are MDHEN and SYDVKM. With 7 bases clipped from V and 5 bases from J, the junction kept 13 bases outside the gene matches. The CDR3 extends over 16 amino acids. This CDR3 reads CASTLGASGIVDTQYF. In DNA form, the CDR3 reads TGTGCCAGCACACTAGGGGCTAGCGGGATTGTAGATACGCAGTATTTT.

The chain combines TRBV5-8 with TRBJ2-1; the match to TRBD2 covers 8 bases. V lost 7 bases, J lost 5 bases, and 17 bases stayed unmatched. CDR1 is SGHTS, CDR2 YDEGEE, per germline. The CDR3 is 17 amino acids. CDR3 bases: TGTGCCAGCCCCACCTGGGGGCGGGAGGTTTCTCACAATGAGCAGTTCTTC. It yields the protein CASPTWGREVSHNEQFF.

The chain couples TRBV12-3 or TRBV12-4 to TRBJ1-4, with TRBD1 as a possible D gene (5 bases). The germline V and J ends were trimmed by 3 bases and 8 bases, with 10 bases remaining between them. The CDR3 covers 13 residues. DNA for the CDR3: TGTGCCAGCAGTTTGTCTTGGGGCGAAAAACTGTTTTTT. It yields the protein CASSLSWGEKLFF.

The chain combines TRBV9 with TRBJ1-6, with TRBD1 identical over 9 bases. Germline V gene data show CDR1 as SGDLS and CDR2 as YYNGEE. The CDR3 spans 17 residues. V gave up 2 bases and J gave up 0 bases; unmatched junction bases: 3. CDR3 coding DNA: TGTGCCAGCAGCGTTGGGACAGGGAGCTCCTATAATTCACCCCTCCACTTT. Its protein product is CASSVGTGSSYNSPLHF. The whole variable domain, filled in from reference TRBV9 and TRBJ1-6, reads DSGVTQTPKHLITATGQRVTLRCSPRSGDLSVYWYQQSLDQGLQFLIQYYNGEERAKGNILERFSAQQFPDLHSELNLSSLELGDSALYFCASSVGTGSSYNSPLHFGNGTRLTVT.

As for this clone: Likely a read error: the CDR3 ends without its conserved phenylalanine or tryptophan. The DNA is left out, because the CDR3 cannot be placed on it with certainty; the CDR3 is given as TCRdb lists it. The chain has TRBV6-5 and TRBJ2-3; TRBD2, as called in the table, went unchecked against the DNA. The germline V gene has CDR1 MNHEY and CDR2 SVGAGI. The length of the CDR3 is 13 amino acids, counting both ends. The CDR3 protein is CASTAGGVGARRI.

This rearrangement joins TRBV18 to TRBJ1-2; the match to TRBD1 covers 10 bases. Per the germline V gene, CDR1 is KGHSH and CDR2 is LQKENI. Trimming cost V 6 bases and J 3 bases; bases outside gene matches: 4. This CDR3 is built from 14 residues. CDR3 sequence reads: CASSEGQGDYGYTF. The CDR3 region has the DNA TGTGCCAGCTCGGAAGGACAGGGGGACTATGGCTACACCTTC.

This rearrangement joins TRBV6-2 or TRBV6-3 to TRBJ2-7, with D hard to call. This CDR3 comprises 15 residues. The V and J ends lost 4 bases and 1 base respectively, with 14 bases between them. Looked up from germline, CDR1 is MNHEY and CDR2 is SVGEGT. The CDR3 bases are TGTGCCAGCAGTTCGGCAAGTACAGATTCCTACGAGCAGTACTTC. Translation gives CASSSASTDSYEQYF.